This TCR beta chain was sequenced for a study of blood T cell repertoires in COVID-19. Study-level information: COVID-19 samples, acute and convalescent, were from the United States, Italy and Spain.

Germline loops: CDR1 MNHNS, CDR2 SASEGT. V gave up 2 bases and J gave up 11 bases, with 7 bases separating them. The CDR3 loop spans 12 amino acids. Sequencing was performed with immunoSEQ multiplex PCR; in TCRdb, only in-frame clones are kept and a portion is missing. The table includes around 40,000 clones, 85% detected once. The TCR was taken from a human donor in a cohort sampled during active COVID-19. The specimen was peripheral blood. This chain uses TRBV6-1 with TRBJ1-6, with D uncertain. In DNA, the CDR3 is TGTGCCAGCAGTGAATCCACGGCACCCCTCCACTTT. It specifies CASSESTAPLHF.